The 3 T cell receptor beta chains presented below share a single source sample, sequenced in a study of CD8+CD57+ T cells in acquired aplastic anemia. Genomic DNA provided the template from which TCR beta VDJ and CDR3 profiles were obtained. Using its own MiXCR run on the reads, TCRdb lists one record per CDR3 protein. The sample lists about 210,000 distinct CDR3 sequences; about 59% were seen once. The sample consisted of sorted CD4+, CD8+, or CD8+CD57+ T cells (not recorded which) from PBMCs. The receptors here all came from a human donor in good health.

This clonotype was seen more than once but under ten times. V usage is TRBV6-5 and J usage is TRBJ1-5; D gene unclear. CDR3 length equals 12 residues. Between the trimmed V and J ends, which lost 2 bases and 5 bases, there was a span of 4 bases. Germline CDR1 and CDR2: MNHEY and SVGAGI. The CDR3, as DNA: TGTGCCAGCAGTTACGGGGATCAGCCCCAGCATTTT. Amino acid sequence: CASSYGDQPQHF.

This chain links TRBV12-3 or TRBV12-4 with TRBJ1-6; D is ambiguous. This CDR3 spans 13 amino acids. Deletions cut 2 bases from V and 8 bases from J, with 7 bases between. CDR3 nucleotide sequence: TGTGCCAGCAGTTTATGGGTCGATTCACCCCTCCACTTT. It specifies CASSLWVDSPLHF.

This sequence joins TRBV25-1 and TRBJ2-2, with a tentative D call TRBD2 (7 bases). Germline assignment: CDR1 MGHDK and CDR2 SYGVNS. The CDR3 runs 14 residues. Trimming took off 4 bases at V and 4 bases at J, with 10 bases between the two ends. The CDR3 DNA reads TGTGCCAGCAGTGTTGGGGGGGCCACCGGGGAGCTGTTTTTT. Its protein is CASSVGGATGELFF. The full variable domain, its missing parts supplied by reference TRBV25-1 and TRBJ2-2, is EADIYQTPRYLVIGTGKKITLECSQTMGHDKMYWYQQDPGMELHLIHYSYGVNSTEKGDLSSESTVSRIRTEHFPLTLESARPSHTSQYLCASSVGGATGELFFGEGSRLTVL.